A selection of T cell receptor beta chains follows, all from one sample in a study of vaccination and CD4 T cells after COVID-19. What these receptors recognize is not known. MiXCR, applied by TCRdb to the PCR reads, yields one record per CDR3 protein. The sample includes roughly 16,000 distinct CDR3 sequences, roughly 45% of them seen just once. Here the sequenced sample was CD4+ T cells from blood, cultured in vitro, taken after SARS-CoV-2 vaccination. The receptors were sampled from a human donor who had recovered from COVID-19. Both conserved end residues are part of each CDR3. D genes are given only for firm matches. The listing skips clone size in some rows; elsewhere it reads once, few, many or a size class.

j_gene,abundance,d_gene,v_gene,CDR3nt,CDR3aa
TRBJ2-3,-,TRBD2,TRBV28,TGTGCCAGCAGTTTATGGGCTAGCGGGATGAGCACAGATACGCAGTATTTT,CASSLWASGMSTDTQYF
TRBJ1-1,-,-,TRBV7-3,TGTGCCAGCAGCCCGAAGTGGGACACTGAAGCTTTCTTT,CASSPKWDTEAFF
TRBJ2-3,-,-,TRBV20-1,TGCAGTGCTAGGCCCGGCGGATACACAGATACGCAGTATTTT,CSARPGGYTDTQYF
TRBJ2-3,few,TRBD2,TRBV19,TGTGCCAGTACCCAACTAGCGGGTGGGACAGATACGCAGTATTTT,CASTQLAGGTDTQYF
TRBJ2-5,few,-,TRBV20-1,TGCAGTGCTACCCGGACAGTCCAAGAGACCCAGTACTTC,CSATRTVQETQYF
TRBJ2-1,few,-,TRBV2,TGTGCCAGCAGTGAGATGGGGGAGGCGAACAATGAGCAGTTCTTC,CASSEMGEANNEQFF
TRBJ2-2,few,TRBD2,TRBV7-9,TGTGCCAGCGAGACTAGCGGGAGGGGGAACACCGGGGAGCTGTTTTTT,CASETSGRGNTGELFF
TRBJ2-6,few,-,TRBV19,TGTGCCAGTAGTATCATAGGGGTACTGACTTTC,CASSIIGVLTF
TRBJ2-2,few,-,TRBV20-1,TGCAGTGCTAGTAAACAGGGTCTTACTAACACCGGGGAGCTGTTTTTT,CSASKQGLTNTGELFF
TRBJ1-1,few,TRBD1,TRBV6-1,TGTGCCAGCACGGGACCGGGACAGGGGCTCACTGAAGCTTTCTTT,CASTGPGQGLTEAFF
TRBJ2-7,-,-,TRBV10-2,TGCGCCAGCAGTGAGAGGACAGTGGCCTACGAGCAGTACTTC,CASSERTVAYEQYF
TRBJ1-5,-,-,TRBV7-8,TGTGCCAGCAGCTTATCTGGGGCGAATGGGCCCCAGCATTTT,CASSLSGANGPQHF
TRBJ1-1,-,-,TRBV20-1,TGCAGTGCTAGAGATGGCCCGACTCTAGCTGAAGCTTTCTTT,CSARDGPTLAEAFF
TRBJ2-7,-,-,TRBV28,TGTGCCAGCATGAGGGGGTCACTACTCTACGAGCAGTACTTC,CASMRGSLLYEQYF
TRBJ1-5,-,TRBD1,TRBV20-1,TGCAGTGCTAGTGGACAGGGTGGTCAGCCCCAGCATTTT,CSASGQGGQPQHF
TRBJ1-2,-,-,TRBV27,TGTGCCGGTCCGGGACATAACTATGGCTACACCTTC,CAGPGHNYGYTF
TRBJ2-7,-,TRBD2,TRBV6-2/TRBV6-3,TGTGCCAGCAGTTACTTGGGACTATCCTTCTACGAGCAGTACTTC,CASSYLGLSFYEQYF
TRBJ2-1,-,-,TRBV7-9,TGTGCCAGCAGCTTAGCAGGGGCCCGCAATGAGCAGTTCTTC,CASSLAGARNEQFF
TRBJ2-3,-,-,TRBV19,TGTGCCAGTAGTATAGCAGCGCGTGATACGCAGTATTTT,CASSIAARDTQYF
TRBJ1-4,-,-,TRBV12-3/TRBV12-4,TGTGCCAGCAGTTTCGGGGGGAGGGGTGAAAAACTGTTTTTT,CASSFGGRGEKLFF
TRBJ2-6,-,-,TRBV11-1,TGTGCCAGCAGCCCAGGGTCTGGGGCCAACGTCCTGACTTTC,CASSPGSGANVLTF
TRBJ1-3,few,-,TRBV6-1,TGTGCCAGCAGCCGGGACCCCTCTGGAAACACCATATATTTT,CASSRDPSGNTIYF
TRBJ2-7,few,TRBD1,TRBV12-3/TRBV12-4,TGTGCCAGCAGTTCGACAGGGGGTAGAGGCGAGCAGTACTTC,CASSSTGGRGEQYF
TRBJ2-1,-,TRBD2,TRBV20-1,TGCAGTGCTAGGGCCCTAGCGGGGAACAATGAGCAGTTCTTC,CSARALAGNNEQFF
TRBJ2-7,-,-,TRBV7-9,TGTGCCAGCAGCCCAAACTCCAGGGTGTCGTCCTCCTACGAGCAGTACTTC,CASSPNSRVSSSYEQYF
TRBJ2-3,few,TRBD2,TRBV20-1,TGCAGTGCTAGATACGGGACCGCGGCTAGCGGGATCACAGATACGCAGTATTTT,CSARYGTAASGITDTQYF
TRBJ2-2,-,TRBD2,TRBV5-6,TGTGCCAGCAGCTTGGCGGGTAGCGGGCGGTACACCGGGGAGCTGTTTTTT,CASSLAGSGRYTGELFF